The 6 T cell receptor beta chains below come from one sample, sequenced in a study of cytomegalovirus exposure and HLA in healthy donors. With 60 Vbeta and 13 Jbeta primers, the PCR was carried out. Profiled with immunoSEQ multiplex PCR; TCRdb holds only in-frame clones, not every one. The sample has 100,000 to 150,000 clones; 15% are singletons. The material sequenced was PBMCs. The receptors here all came from a woman in her late teens or twenties in good health and CMV-seronegative.

This clone was seen more than once but under ten times. The chain is built from TRBV6-9 and TRBJ2-4; D is unclear. Trimming removed 8 bases at V and 0 bases at J, with 20 bases between. This CDR3 spans 17 amino acids. Germline V lookup: CDR1 MNHGY, CDR2 SVAAGI. The CDR3 region has the DNA TGTGCCAGCTACAATAGAGGTGGCAGACGAGCCAAAAACATTCAGTACTTC. This translates into CASYNRGGRRAKNIQYF.

This clone was observed a handful of times. The genes are TRBV7-9 and TRBJ2-1; tentative D call: TRBD2 (6 bases). Per the germline V gene, CDR1 is SEHNR and CDR2 is FQNEAQ (reference sequence). This CDR3 region has 16 residues. V was cut by 4 bases and J by 0 bases, with 13 bases left in between. CDR3 sequence reads: CASSSGGRSSYNEQFF. The CDR3 DNA sequence: TGTGCCAGCAGCTCCGGGGGACGGAGCTCCTACAATGAGCAGTTCTTC.

This clone was recorded a few times. The V and J genes are TRBV4-2 and TRBJ2-3; 12 nucleotides agree with TRBD2. J was trimmed by 2 bases and V by 2 bases; bases with no gene match: 8. This CDR3 is 18 amino acids long. Germline V gene lookup returns CDR1 LGHNA and CDR2 YNFKEQ. CDR3 region: CASSQSRTSGDTTDTQYF. The CDR3 region has the DNA TGTGCCAGCAGCCAATCCAGGACTAGCGGGGATACCACAGATACGCAGTATTTT.

The chain carries TRBV6-6 and TRBJ2-3; 12 bases are a match to TRBD2. V shed 10 bases, J shed 4 bases, and the junction held 6 bases outside the gene matches. Germline V lookup: CDR1 MNHNY, CDR2 SVGAGI (reference sequence). The CDR3 extends over 14 amino acids. The CDR3 nucleotides read TGTGCCACCCGACTAGCGGGAGTGCCAGATACGCAGTATTTT. This translates into CATRLAGVPDTQYF.

The sample holds a few counts of this clone. This chain connects TRBV11-2 to TRBJ1-1; 8 positions match TRBD1. CDR3 length: 15 amino acids. From germline, CDR1 is SGHAT and CDR2 FQNNGV. Losses at the gene ends were 5 bases for V and 1 base for J; bases not matched to a gene: 6. The CDR3 is CASSPGQGWNTEAFF. CDR3 DNA: TGTGCCAGCAGCCCCGGACAGGGTTGGAACACTGAAGCTTTCTTT.

This clone was found once. The rearrangement links TRBV4-1 to TRBJ2-5, with a weak D call TRBD1 (6 bases). The length of the CDR3 is 15 residues. Germline values: CDR1 MGHRA, CDR2 YSYEKL. Deletions cut 1 base from V and 1 base from J, with 10 bases between. CDR3 sequence reads: CASSQGDKLQETQYF. The DNA for the CDR3 is TGCGCCAGCAGCCAAGGGGACAAGCTCCAAGAGACCCAGTACTTC.